This T cell receptor (beta chain) was captured by sequencing in a study of human T cells and chemical hapten exposure. Study-wide background: 2% DPC applied to a roughly 2 cm by roughly 2 cm arm area sensitized donors.

The library attached unique molecular identifiers to individual cDNA molecules. Via MiXCR, TCRdb re-called the RACE reads, giving one row per CDR3 protein. The sample has 80,000 to 95,000 distinct CDR3 sequences; around 10% are singletons. As to time point: pre-sensitization, week 0. Treatment denoted: therapeutic diphenylcyclopropenone sensitization with weekly scalp DPC. The study enrolled 18 to 70-year-old alopecia patients suitable for DPC. General study findings and limits: Patch test score was positively correlated with the counts of PT1 expanded TCRs.

This clonotype was counted a few times. Its antigen is currently unknown. Germline CDR1 reads SGHRS; CDR2 reads YFSETQ. V was cut by 0 bases and J by 0 bases, with 9 bases left in between. The length of the CDR3 is 15 residues. This TCR derives from a woman aged 40 to 50 with alopecia areata. Some clones in this sample may be carry-over from other donors' samples. The rearrangement uses TRBV5-1 and TRBJ1-1; no clear D. Sample: whole blood, taken in connection with sensitization to the hapten diphenylcyclopropenone (DPC). Here the CDR3 reads CASSLDPLMNTEAFF. As DNA, the CDR3 is TGCGCCAGCAGCTTGGACCCGCTCATGAACACTGAAGCTTTCTTT.